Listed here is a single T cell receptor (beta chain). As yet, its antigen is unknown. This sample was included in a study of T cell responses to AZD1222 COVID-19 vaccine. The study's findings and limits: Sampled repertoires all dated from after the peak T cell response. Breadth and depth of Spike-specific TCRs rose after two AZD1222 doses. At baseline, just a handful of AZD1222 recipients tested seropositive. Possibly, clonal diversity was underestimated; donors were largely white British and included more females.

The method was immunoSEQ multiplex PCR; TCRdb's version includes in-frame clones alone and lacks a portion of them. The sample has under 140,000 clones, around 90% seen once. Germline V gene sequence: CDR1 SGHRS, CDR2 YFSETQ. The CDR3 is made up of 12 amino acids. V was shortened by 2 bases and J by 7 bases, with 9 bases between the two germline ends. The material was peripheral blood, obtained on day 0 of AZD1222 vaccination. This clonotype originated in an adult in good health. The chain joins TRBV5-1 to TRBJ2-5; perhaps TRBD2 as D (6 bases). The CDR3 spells CASSFSGGTQYF. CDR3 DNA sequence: TGCGCCAGCAGCTTTTCCGGGGGGACCCAGTACTTC.